The rows below give T cell receptor beta chains drawn from one sample of a study of radiotherapy plus CTLA-4 blockade in lung cancer. The table came from immunoSEQ multiplex PCR; TCRdb's copy has only in-frame clones and leaves some out. The data hold 30,000 or so clones, with roughly 71% observed a single time. The sample in question was peripheral blood, obtained from a patient treated with radiotherapy plus ipilimumab. Source of these receptors: a human donor with non-small cell lung cancer who had stable disease on radiotherapy plus ipilimumab. The CDR3 runs from the conserved cysteine through the conserved F or W. The order of the fields is V gene, J gene, CDR3 length, CDR3 protein.

V gene: TRBV7-6
J gene: TRBJ2-7
CDR3 length: 13
CDR3 protein: CASSLGLGDEQYF

V gene: TRBV4-2
J gene: TRBJ2-1
CDR3 length: 15
CDR3 protein: CASSQLLDGGNEQFF

V gene: TRBV7-2
J gene: TRBJ1-2
CDR3 length: 14
CDR3 protein: CASSPDRANYGYTF

V gene: TRBV6-1
J gene: TRBJ1-1
CDR3 length: 16
CDR3 protein: CASSEALGGRRREAFF

V gene: TRBV27
J gene: TRBJ2-5
CDR3 length: 10
CDR3 protein: CASSWGTQYF

V gene: TRBV19
J gene: TRBJ1-5
CDR3 length: 15
CDR3 protein: CASSIRTGSNQPQHF

V gene: TRBV6-1
J gene: TRBJ1-2
CDR3 length: 12
CDR3 protein: CASRPPGWGYTF

V gene: TRBV5-5
J gene: TRBJ2-1
CDR3 length: 16
CDR3 protein: CASSLTSGSLYNEQFF

V gene: TRBV4-1
J gene: TRBJ2-3
CDR3 length: 15
CDR3 protein: CASSQDKSSGDTQYF

V gene: TRBV28
J gene: TRBJ1-5
CDR3 length: 12
CDR3 protein: CASSFGAQPQHF

V gene: TRBV7-6
J gene: TRBJ2-5
CDR3 length: 15
CDR3 protein: CASSMDQGTGETQYF

V gene: TRBV11-2
J gene: TRBJ2-5
CDR3 length: 13
CDR3 protein: CASSLDGRETQYF

V gene: TRBV14
J gene: TRBJ2-7
CDR3 length: 15
CDR3 protein: CASSLTRTGKYEQYF